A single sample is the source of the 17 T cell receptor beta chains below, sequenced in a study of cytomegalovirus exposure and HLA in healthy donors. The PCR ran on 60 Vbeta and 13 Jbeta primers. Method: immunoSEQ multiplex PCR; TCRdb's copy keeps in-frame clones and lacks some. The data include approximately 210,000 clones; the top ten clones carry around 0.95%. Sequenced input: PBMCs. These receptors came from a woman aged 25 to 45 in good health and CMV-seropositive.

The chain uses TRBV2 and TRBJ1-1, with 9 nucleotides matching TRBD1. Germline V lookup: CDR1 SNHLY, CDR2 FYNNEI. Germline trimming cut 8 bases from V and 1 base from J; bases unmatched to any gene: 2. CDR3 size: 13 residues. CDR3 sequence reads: CASGGQGNTEAFF. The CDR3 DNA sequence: TGTGCCAGCGGGGGACAGGGGAACACTGAAGCTTTCTTT.

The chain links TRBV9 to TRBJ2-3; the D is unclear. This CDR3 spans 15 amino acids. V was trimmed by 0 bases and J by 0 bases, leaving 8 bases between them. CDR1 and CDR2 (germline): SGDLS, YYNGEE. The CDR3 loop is CASSVGLTSTDTQYF. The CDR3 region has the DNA TGTGCCAGCAGCGTAGGCTTGACTAGCACAGATACGCAGTATTTT.

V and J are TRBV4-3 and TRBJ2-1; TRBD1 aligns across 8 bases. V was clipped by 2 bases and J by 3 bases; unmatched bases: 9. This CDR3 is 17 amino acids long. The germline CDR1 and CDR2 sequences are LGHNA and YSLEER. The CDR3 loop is CASSQRSTGGVYNEQFF. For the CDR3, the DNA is TGCGCCAGCAGCCAAAGATCCACAGGGGGTGTCTACAATGAGCAGTTCTTC.

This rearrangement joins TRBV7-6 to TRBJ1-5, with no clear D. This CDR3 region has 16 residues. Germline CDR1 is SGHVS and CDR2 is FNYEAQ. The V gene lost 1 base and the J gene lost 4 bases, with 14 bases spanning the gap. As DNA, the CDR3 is TGTGCCAGCAGCTTAGGTTCAGGTGAATGGAATCAGCCCCAGCATTTT. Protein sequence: CASSLGSGEWNQPQHF.

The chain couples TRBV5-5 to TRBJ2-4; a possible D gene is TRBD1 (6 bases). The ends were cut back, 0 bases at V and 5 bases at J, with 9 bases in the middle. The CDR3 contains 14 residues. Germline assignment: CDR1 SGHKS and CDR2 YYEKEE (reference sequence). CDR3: CASSLEWGQNIQYF. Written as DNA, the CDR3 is TGTGCCAGCAGCTTGGAATGGGGGCAAAACATTCAGTACTTC.

The CDR3 DNA is TGCGCCAGCAGCCGAGTCGAGGGGACCCAGTACTTC. Its protein is CASSRVEGTQYF. V usage is TRBV10-2 and J usage is TRBJ2-5; D is perhaps TRBD2 (5 bases). Per germline, CDR1 WSHSY and CDR2 SAAADI. Trimming shortened V by 6 bases and J by 7 bases, and 12 bases separated the two germline ends. The CDR3 loop spans 12 amino acids.

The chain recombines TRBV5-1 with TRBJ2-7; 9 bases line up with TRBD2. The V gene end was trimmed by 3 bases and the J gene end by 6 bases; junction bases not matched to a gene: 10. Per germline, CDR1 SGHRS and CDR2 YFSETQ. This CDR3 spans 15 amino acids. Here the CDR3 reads CASSYAGTSSVEQYF. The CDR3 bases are TGCGCCAGCAGCTATGCAGGGACTAGCTCGGTCGAGCAGTACTTC.

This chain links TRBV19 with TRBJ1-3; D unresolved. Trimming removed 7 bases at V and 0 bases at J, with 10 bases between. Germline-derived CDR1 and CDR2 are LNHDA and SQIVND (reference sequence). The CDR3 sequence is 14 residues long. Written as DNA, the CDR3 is TGTGCCAGTATCGCTGGAGGCTCTGGAAACACCATATATTTT. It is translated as CASIAGGSGNTIYF.

DNA for the CDR3: TGTGCCAGCAGCCCCAACAGGGGCACTGAAGCTTTCTTT. As protein: CASSPNRGTEAFF. The V and J genes are TRBV7-9 and TRBJ1-1; TRBD1 matches at 7 bases. The CDR3 loop spans 13 amino acids. V was pared by 5 bases and J by 4 bases, with 4 bases of the junction left unmatched. The germline V gene encodes CDR1 SEHNR and CDR2 FQNEAQ (reference sequence). The variable domain in full, completed from reference TRBV7-9 and TRBJ1-1, reads DTGVSQNPRHKITKRGQNVTFRCDPISEHNRLYWYRQTLGQGPEFLTYFQNEAQLEKSRLLSDRFSAERPKGSFSTLEIQRTEQGDSAMYLCASSPNRGTEAFFGQGTRLTVV.

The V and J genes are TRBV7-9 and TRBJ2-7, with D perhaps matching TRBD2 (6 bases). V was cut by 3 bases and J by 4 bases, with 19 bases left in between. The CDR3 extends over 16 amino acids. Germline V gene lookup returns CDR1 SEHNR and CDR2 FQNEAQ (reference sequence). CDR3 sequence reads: CASSLSRASAQYEQYF. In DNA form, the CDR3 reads TGTGCCAGCAGCTTGAGCCGGGCTAGCGCCCAATACGAGCAGTACTTC.

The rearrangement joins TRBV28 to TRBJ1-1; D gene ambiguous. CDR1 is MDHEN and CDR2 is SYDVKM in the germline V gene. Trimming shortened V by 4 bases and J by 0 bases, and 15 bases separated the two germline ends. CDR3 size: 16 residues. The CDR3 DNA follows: TGTGCCAGCAGTTCCCCAAGCCGTCTCTTGAACACTGAAGCTTTCTTT. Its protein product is CASSSPSRLLNTEAFF.

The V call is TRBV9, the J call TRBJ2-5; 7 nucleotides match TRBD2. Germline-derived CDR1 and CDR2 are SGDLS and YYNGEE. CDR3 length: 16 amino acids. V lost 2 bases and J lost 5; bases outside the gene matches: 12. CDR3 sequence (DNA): TGTGCCAGCAGCGTTGGGGGAGGGGACGTTAAGGAGACCCAGTACTTC. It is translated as CASSVGGGDVKETQYF.

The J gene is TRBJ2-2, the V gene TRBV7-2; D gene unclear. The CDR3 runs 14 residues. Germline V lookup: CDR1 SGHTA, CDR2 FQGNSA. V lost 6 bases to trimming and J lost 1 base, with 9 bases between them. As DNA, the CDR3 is TGTGCCAGCAGTTTCCCGGGGAACACCGGGGAGCTGTTTTTT. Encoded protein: CASSFPGNTGELFF.

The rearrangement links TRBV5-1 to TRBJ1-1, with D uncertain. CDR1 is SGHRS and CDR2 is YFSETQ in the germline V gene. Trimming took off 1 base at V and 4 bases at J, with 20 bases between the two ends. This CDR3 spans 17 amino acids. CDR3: CASSLFGDRQGSTEAFF. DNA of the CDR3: TGCGCCAGCAGCTTGTTCGGGGATCGCCAAGGGAGCACTGAAGCTTTCTTT.

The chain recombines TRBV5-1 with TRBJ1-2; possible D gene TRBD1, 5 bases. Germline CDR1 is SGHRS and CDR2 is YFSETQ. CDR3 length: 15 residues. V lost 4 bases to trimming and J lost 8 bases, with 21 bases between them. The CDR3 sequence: CASSPEGRNSEGYTF. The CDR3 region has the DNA TGCGCCAGCAGCCCGGAGGGACGAAACTCGGAGGGCTACACCTTC.

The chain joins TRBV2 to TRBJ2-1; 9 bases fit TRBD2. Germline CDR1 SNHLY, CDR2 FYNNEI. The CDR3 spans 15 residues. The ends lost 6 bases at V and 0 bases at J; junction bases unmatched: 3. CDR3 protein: CASSKTSGSYNEQFF. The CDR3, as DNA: TGTGCCAGCAGCAAGACTAGCGGCTCCTACAATGAGCAGTTCTTC.

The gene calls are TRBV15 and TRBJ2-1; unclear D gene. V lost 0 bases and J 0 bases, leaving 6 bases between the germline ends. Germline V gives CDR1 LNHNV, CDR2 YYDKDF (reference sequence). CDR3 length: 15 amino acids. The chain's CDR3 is CATSRDGASYNEQFF. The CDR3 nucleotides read TGTGCCACCAGCAGAGATGGAGCCTCCTACAATGAGCAGTTCTTC.